One T cell receptor (beta chain) is described in this entry. No antigen is known for it. These data come from a study of T cell responses to AZD1222 COVID-19 vaccine. CDR3 size: 16 residues. Germline V gene data show CDR1 as SGHTA and CDR2 as FQGNSA. V was pared by 3 bases and J by 2 bases, with 15 bases between. Clones were sequenced by immunoSEQ multiplex PCR, and TCRdb holds only the in-frame ones, with some missing. The sample shows about 140,000 clones, about 89% of them seen only once. Notes on the study in general: Recipients of two AZD1222 doses showed rising Spike-specific TCR breadth and depth. Only a handful of AZD1222 recipients tested seropositive at baseline.

This receptor was taken from an adult who received the MenACWY meningococcal vaccine as a control. J is TRBJ2-3 and V is TRBV7-2, with D possibly matching TRBD2 (6 bases). The material was peripheral blood, obtained 28 days after the second dose of the MenACWY control vaccine. The CDR3 region has the DNA TGTGCCAGCAGCTTTTATCGGGAGATGAACACAGATACGCAGTATTTT. This codes for CASSFYREMNTDTQYF.